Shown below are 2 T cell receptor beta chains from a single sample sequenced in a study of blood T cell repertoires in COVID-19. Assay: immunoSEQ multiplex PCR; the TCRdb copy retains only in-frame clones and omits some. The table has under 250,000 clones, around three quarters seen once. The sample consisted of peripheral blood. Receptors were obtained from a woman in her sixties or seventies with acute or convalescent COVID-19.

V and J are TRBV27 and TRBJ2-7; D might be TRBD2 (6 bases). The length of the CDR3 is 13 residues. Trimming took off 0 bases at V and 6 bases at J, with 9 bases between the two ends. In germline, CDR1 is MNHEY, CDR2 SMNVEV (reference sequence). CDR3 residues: CASSLSSGGEQYF. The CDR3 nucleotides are TGTGCCAGCAGTTTATCGTCCGGGGGCGAGCAGTACTTC.

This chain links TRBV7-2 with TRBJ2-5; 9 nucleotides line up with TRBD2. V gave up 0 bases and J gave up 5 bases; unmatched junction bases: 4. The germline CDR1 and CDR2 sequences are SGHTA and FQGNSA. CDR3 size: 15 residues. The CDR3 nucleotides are TGTGCCAGCAGCTTAGCTGCGGGGGGGCTTGAGACCCAGTACTTC. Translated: CASSLAAGGLETQYF.